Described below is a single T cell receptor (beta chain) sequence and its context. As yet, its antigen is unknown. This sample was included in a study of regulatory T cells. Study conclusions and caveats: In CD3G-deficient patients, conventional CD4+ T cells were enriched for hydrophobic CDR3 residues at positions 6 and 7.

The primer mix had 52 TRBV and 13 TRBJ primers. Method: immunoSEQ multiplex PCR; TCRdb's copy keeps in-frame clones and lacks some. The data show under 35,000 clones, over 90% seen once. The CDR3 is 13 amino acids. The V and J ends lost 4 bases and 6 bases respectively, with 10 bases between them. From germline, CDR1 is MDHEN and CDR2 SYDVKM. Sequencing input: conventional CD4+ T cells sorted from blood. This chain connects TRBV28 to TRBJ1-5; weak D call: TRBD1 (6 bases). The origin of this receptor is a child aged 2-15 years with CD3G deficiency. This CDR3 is CASSWGATQPQHF. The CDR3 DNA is TGTGCCAGCAGTTGGGGGGCAACTCAGCCCCAGCATTTT.